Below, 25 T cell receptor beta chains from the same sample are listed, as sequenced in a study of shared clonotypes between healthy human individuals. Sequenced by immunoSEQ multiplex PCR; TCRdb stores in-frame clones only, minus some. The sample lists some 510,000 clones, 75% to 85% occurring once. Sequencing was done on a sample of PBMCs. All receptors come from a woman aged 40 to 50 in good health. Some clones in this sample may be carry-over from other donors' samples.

The CDR3 bases are TGTGCCAGCAGCGTAGGAACAAATTCACCCCTCCACTTT. Translating it yields CASSVGTNSPLHF. The rearrangement uses TRBV9 and TRBJ1-6; D uncertain. There are 13 residues in the CDR3. CDR1 and CDR2 (germline): SGDLS, YYNGEE. Trimming removed 0 bases from V and 7 bases from J, with 5 bases in between.

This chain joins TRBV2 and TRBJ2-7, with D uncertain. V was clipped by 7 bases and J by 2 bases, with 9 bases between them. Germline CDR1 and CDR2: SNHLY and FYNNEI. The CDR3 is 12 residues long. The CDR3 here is CASTRQAYEQYF. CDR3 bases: TGTGCCAGCACTCGCCAAGCCTACGAGCAGTACTTC.

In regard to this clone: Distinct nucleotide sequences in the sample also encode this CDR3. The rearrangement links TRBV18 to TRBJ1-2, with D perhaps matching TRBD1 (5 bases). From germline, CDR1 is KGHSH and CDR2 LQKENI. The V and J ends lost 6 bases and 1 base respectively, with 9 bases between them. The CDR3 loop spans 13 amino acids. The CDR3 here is CASSLDSNYGYTF. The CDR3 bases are TGTGCCAGCTCGTTAGACAGTAACTATGGCTACACCTTC. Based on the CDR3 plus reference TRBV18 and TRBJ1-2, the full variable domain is NAGVMQNPRHLVRRRGQEARLRCSPMKGHSHVYWYRQLPEEGLKFMVYLQKENIIDESGMPKERFSAEFPKEGPSILRIQQVVRGDSAAYFCASSLDSNYGYTFGSGTRLTVV.

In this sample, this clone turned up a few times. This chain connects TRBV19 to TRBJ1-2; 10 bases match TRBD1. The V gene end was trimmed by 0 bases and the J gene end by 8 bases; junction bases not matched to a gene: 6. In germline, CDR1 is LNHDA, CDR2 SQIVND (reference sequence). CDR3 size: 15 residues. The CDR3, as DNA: TGTGCCAGTAGTATAGACCGGACAGGGGGAGGCGGCTACACCTTC. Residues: CASSIDRTGGGGYTF.

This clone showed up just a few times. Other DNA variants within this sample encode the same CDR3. For the CDR3, the DNA is TGCGCCAGCAGCTTGACGACTGGCACCTACGAGCAGTACTTC. Protein product: CASSLTTGTYEQYF. The V call is TRBV5-1, the J call TRBJ2-7; D gene ambiguous. Germline CDR1 is SGHRS and CDR2 is YFSETQ. The CDR3 length is 14 residues. The V end was cut by 1 base, the J end by 2 bases, with 10 bases between.

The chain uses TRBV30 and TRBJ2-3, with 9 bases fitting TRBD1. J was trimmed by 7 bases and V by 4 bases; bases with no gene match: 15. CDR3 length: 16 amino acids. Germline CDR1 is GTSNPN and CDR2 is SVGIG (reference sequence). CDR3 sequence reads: CAWNKGGQGVFYTQYF. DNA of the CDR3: TGTGCCTGGAACAAGGGGGGACAGGGCGTTTTCTATACGCAGTATTTT.

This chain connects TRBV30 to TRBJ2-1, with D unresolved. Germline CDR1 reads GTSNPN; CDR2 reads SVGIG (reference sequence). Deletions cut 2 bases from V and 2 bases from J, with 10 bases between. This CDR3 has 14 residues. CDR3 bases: TGTGCCTGGAGTAATTCTTGGGCCTACAATGAGCAGTTCTTC. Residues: CAWSNSWAYNEQFF. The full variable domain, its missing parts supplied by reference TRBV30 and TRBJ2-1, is SQTIHQWPATLVQPVGSPLSLECTVEGTSNPNLYWYRQAAGRGLQLLFYSVGIGQISSEVPQNLSASRPQDRQFILSSKKLLLSDSGFYLCAWSNSWAYNEQFFGPGTRLTVL.

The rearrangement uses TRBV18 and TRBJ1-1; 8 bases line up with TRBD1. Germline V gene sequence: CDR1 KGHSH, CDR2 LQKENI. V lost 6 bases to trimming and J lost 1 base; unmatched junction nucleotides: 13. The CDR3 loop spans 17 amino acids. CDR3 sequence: CASSDQTKGQGNTEAFF. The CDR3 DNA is TGTGCCAGCTCCGACCAAACAAAAGGACAGGGGAACACTGAAGCTTTCTTT.

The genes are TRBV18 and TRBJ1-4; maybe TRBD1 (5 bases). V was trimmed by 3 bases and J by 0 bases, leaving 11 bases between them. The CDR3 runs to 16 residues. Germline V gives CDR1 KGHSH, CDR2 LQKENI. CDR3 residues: CASSPRTPSTNEKLFF. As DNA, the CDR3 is TGTGCCAGCTCACCTCGGACACCCTCAACTAATGAAAAACTGTTTTTT.

CDR3 in DNA: TGCGCCAGCAGCTTGGCCGGCGAGGGATCAGCTTTCTTT. Protein: CASSLAGEGSAFF. The rearrangement links TRBV5-1 to TRBJ1-1; D gene uncertain. V was trimmed by 0 bases and J by 10 bases, leaving 13 bases between them. The germline gives CDR1 SGHRS, CDR2 YFSETQ. This CDR3 has 13 amino acids.

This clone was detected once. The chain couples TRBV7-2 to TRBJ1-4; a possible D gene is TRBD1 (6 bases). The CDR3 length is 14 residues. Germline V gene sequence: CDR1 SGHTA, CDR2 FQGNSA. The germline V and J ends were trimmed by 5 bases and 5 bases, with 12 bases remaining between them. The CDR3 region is CASSPRGGNEKLFF. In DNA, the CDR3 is TGTGCCAGCAGCCCCCGGGGGGGCAATGAAAAACTGTTTTTT.

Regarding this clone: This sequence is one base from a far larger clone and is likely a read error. The CDR3 nucleotides are TGCGCCAGCAGCTTAGCGGGCAGCCACACTGAAGCTTTCTTT. This encodes CASSLAGSHTEAFF. The V call is TRBV4-3, the J call TRBJ1-1; D is ambiguous. This CDR3 contains 14 residues. CDR1 and CDR2 (germline): LGHNA, YSLEER. V lost 5 bases and J 3 bases, leaving 13 bases between the germline ends.

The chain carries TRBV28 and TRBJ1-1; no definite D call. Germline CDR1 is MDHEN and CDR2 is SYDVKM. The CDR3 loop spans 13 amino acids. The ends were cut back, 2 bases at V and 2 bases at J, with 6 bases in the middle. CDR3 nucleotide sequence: TGTGCCAGCAGTTTAATCAGAAACACTGAAGCTTTCTTT. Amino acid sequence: CASSLIRNTEAFF.

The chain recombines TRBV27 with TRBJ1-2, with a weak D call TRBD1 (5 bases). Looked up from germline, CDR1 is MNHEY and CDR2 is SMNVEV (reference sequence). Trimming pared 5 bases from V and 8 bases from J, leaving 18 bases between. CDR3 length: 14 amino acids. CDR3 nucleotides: TGTGCCAGCAGTCCCCCCCCCGGGGGTTTAGGCTACACCTTC. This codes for CASSPPPGGLGYTF.

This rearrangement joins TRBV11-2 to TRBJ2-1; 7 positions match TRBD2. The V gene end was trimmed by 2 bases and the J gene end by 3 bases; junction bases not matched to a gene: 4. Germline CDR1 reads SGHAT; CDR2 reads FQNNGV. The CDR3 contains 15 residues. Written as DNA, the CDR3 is TGTGCCAGCAGCTTAACCGGGGACTACTACAATGAGCAGTTCTTC. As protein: CASSLTGDYYNEQFF.

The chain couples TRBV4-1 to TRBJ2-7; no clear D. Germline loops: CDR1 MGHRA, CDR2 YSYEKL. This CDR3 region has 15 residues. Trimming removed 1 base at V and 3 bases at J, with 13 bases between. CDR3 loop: CASSQGNRDNYEQYF. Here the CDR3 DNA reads TGCGCCAGCAGCCAAGGTAATAGGGATAACTACGAGCAGTACTTC.

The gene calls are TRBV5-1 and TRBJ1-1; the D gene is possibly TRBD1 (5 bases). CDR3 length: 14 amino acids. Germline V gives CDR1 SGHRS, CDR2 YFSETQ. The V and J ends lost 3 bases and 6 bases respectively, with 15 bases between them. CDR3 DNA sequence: TGCGCCAGCAGCTCGGATCCGGGGGGATCTGAAGCTTTCTTT. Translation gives CASSSDPGGSEAFF.

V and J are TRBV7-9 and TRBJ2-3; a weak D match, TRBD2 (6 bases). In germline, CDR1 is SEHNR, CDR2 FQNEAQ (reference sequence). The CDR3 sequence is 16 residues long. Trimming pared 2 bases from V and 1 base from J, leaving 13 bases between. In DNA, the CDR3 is TGTGCCAGCAGCTTAACTGGTAGCGGAGGCACAGATACGCAGTATTTT. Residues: CASSLTGSGGTDTQYF.

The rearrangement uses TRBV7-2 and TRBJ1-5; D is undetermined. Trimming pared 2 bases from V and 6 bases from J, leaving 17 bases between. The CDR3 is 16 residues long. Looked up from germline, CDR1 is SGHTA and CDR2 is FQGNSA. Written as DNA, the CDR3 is TGTGCCAGCAGCTTAAGTCGTTCGGGAGCGGGTCAGCCCCAGCATTTT. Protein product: CASSLSRSGAGQPQHF.

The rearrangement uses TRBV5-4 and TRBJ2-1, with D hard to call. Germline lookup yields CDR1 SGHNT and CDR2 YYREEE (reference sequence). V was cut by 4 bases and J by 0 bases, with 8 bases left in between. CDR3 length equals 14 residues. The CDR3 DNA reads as TGTGCCAGCAGCCCCTATGGCTCCTACAATGAGCAGTTCTTC. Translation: CASSPYGSYNEQFF.

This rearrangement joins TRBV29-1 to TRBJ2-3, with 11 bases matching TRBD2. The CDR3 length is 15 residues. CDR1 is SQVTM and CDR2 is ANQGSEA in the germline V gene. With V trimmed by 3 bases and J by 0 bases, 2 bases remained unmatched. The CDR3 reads CSVETSGASTDTQYF. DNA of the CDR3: TGCAGCGTTGAGACTAGCGGGGCGAGCACAGATACGCAGTATTTT.

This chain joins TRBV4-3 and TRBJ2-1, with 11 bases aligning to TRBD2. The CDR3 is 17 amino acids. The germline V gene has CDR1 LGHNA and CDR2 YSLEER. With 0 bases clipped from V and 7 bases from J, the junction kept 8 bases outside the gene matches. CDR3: CASSQEGSASGRNEQFF. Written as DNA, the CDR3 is TGCGCCAGCAGCCAAGAAGGTTCGGCTAGCGGGAGGAATGAGCAGTTCTTC.

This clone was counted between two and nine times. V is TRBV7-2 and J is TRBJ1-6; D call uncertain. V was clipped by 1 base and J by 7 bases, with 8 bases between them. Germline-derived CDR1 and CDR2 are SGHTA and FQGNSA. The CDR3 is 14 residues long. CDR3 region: CASSLDGYNSPLHF. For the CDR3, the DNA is TGTGCCAGCAGCTTAGATGGTTACAATTCACCCCTCCACTTT.

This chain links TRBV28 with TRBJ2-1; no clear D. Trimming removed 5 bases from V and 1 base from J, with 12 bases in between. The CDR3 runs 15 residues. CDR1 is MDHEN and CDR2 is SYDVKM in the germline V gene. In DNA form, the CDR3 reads TGTGCCAGCAGTCCCCCGGACGGGTCCTACAATGAGCAGTTCTTC. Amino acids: CASSPPDGSYNEQFF.

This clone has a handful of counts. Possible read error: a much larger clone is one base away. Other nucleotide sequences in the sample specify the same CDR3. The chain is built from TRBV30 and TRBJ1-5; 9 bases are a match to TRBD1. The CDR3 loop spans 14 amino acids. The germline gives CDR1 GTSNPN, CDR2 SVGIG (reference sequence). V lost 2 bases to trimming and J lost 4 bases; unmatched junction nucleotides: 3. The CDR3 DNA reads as TGTGCCTGGAGTATGGGACAGGGTAATCAGCCCCAGCATTTT. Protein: CAWSMGQGNQPQHF.